The present T cell receptor beta chain was sequenced within a study of blood T cell repertoires in COVID-19. Germline V CDR1 and CDR2: MNHEY, SVGAGI. The CDR3 sequence is 15 residues long. Trimming took 2 bases from V and 3 from J; bases not matched to a gene: 6. TCRdb's copy holds only in-frame clones and misses some; the assay was immunoSEQ multiplex PCR. Of about 220,000 clones detected, about 80% appear once; the ten largest clones hold about 2.5%. The J gene is TRBJ1-2, the V gene TRBV6-5, with TRBD1 matching over 7 bases. What was sequenced was peripheral blood. The sequence came from a middle-aged woman with active or convalescent COVID-19. The CDR3 region is CASSYVSGTDYGYTF. The CDR3 nucleotides read TGTGCCAGCAGTTACGTTTCCGGGACAGACTATGGCTACACCTTC.